These T cell receptor beta chains were read from a single sample in a study of chemoradiotherapy in HPV16-positive cancers. Produced via immunoSEQ multiplex PCR; TCRdb's table is partial and in-frame only. The sample holds 5,400 or so clones, roughly 71% seen once. The sequencing here drew on tumor tissue, taken from a patient who underwent chemoradiotherapy. The receptors come from a human donor with HPV-associated anogenital cancer. Both conserved end residues are trimmed from each CDR3. Fields, in order: J gene, V gene, clone size, CDR3 protein. For some rows the clone size is stated as once, few or many, or as a class when expanded; others skip it.

>TRBJ2-2|TRBV6-1|NA
ASSEVMASDITGELF
>TRBJ2-3|TRBV10-3|NA
AISEPKTWLGDTQY
>TRBJ1-3|TRBV11-2|NA
ASSLEVWGLGNTIY
>TRBJ1-5|TRBV7-3|NA
ASSQGHSNQPQH
>TRBJ1-4|TRBV27|once
ASSPTGGRRTNEKLF
>TRBJ2-7|TRBV6-6|NA
ASSYSFTDPYEQY
>TRBJ2-2|TRBV19|NA
ASTYRVGTGELF
>TRBJ1-5|TRBV2|NA
ASSVDSSQPQH
>TRBJ2-7|TRBV6-1|few
ASRGGSSGAYEQY
>TRBJ2-7|TRBV6-1|few
ASSGDVYEQY
>TRBJ2-3|TRBV2|NA
ASSAQRHQSDTQY
>TRBJ2-7|TRBV10-3|NA
AISGKDGSSYEQY
>TRBJ2-7|TRBV6-5|NA
ASSYSRTSSYEQY
>TRBJ2-7|TRBV28|few
ASSLLTNSYEQY
>TRBJ1-5|TRBV5-5|few
ASSLAGGMVVQPQH
>TRBJ2-7|TRBV7-9|NA
ASSLVGQGGNEQY
>TRBJ2-1|TRBV4-1|NA
ASSPGTSGTYNEQF
>TRBJ2-5|TRBV7-3|NA
ASSIGPFKPGETQY
>TRBJ1-6|TRBV21-1|once
ASSSVETASYNSPLH
>NA|TRBV14|NA
ASSQMRTSYEQY
>TRBJ2-1|TRBV7-7|once
ASSPSGQGPYNEQF
>TRBJ1-1|TRBV10-3|few
AISESLGATDTEAF
>TRBJ1-1|TRBV9|NA
ASSPSQGFGTEAF
>TRBJ2-2|TRBV7-3|few
ASSSGRGGTGELF
>TRBJ2-1|TRBV5-8|NA
ASTEGRGAPSYNEQF
>TRBJ1-5|TRBV6-1|NA
ASSEYEGNQPQH
>TRBJ2-2|TRBV30|NA
AWGSNTGELF
>TRBJ2-3|TRBV9|NA
ASSLLSETDTQY
>TRBJ2-2|TRBV5-1|NA
ASSSPGLPGELF
>TRBJ2-1|TRBV15|NA
ATSRVGTRGYEQF
>TRBJ2-1|TRBV11-2|NA
ASSRPGAKSHNEQF
>TRBJ2-7|TRBV9|NA
ASSPGHGRGEQY
>TRBJ2-5|TRBV9|once
ASSPRTGQETQY
>TRBJ1-2|TRBV7-2|NA
ASSVAGSGGYT
>TRBJ2-1|TRBV19|NA
ASTYSGGGINEQF
>TRBJ1-1|TRBV5-1|few
ASSLAGTGNTEAF
>TRBJ1-1|TRBV27|medium-sized
ASSWGDRATEAF
>TRBJ2-5|TRBV7-3|NA
ASSLKRWYRLAGEETQY
>TRBJ2-5|TRBV4-2|NA
ASSQDEGGEETQY
>NA|TRBV4-1|NA
ASSQIPGPYEQY
>TRBJ2-7|TRBV18|NA
ASSPRGQGIHEQY
>TRBJ1-1|TRBV5-1|few
ASSLLRNTEAF
>TRBJ2-1|TRBV5-1|few
ASSLGGAENEQF
>TRBJ1-2|TRBV19|NA
ASSNQHSQNYGYT
>TRBJ1-5|TRBV30|NA
AWSVYGYSNQPQH
>TRBJ2-7|TRBV16|once
ASSQGGEGTEQY
>TRBJ2-1|TRBV7-3|NA
ASSLIPGEQF
>TRBJ1-4|TRBV15|few
ATSRGVGGGEKLF
>TRBJ2-1|TRBV6-6|NA
ASSTGTAREQF
>TRBJ1-5|TRBV19|few
ASSMGGQGIGNQPQH
>TRBJ1-1|TRBV4-2|NA
ASSHFFVETGANNTEAF
>TRBJ1-2|TRBV27|NA
ASSSGKYYGYT
>TRBJ1-3|TRBV11-3|few
ASSRLSGNTIY
>TRBJ2-2|TRBV4-1|once
ASSHQLTGSLNTGELF
>NA|TRBV9|NA
ASSVLAGGTNEQF
>TRBJ2-7|TRBV28|NA
ASSLIQGRKYEQY